This T cell receptor (beta chain) originates from a study of T cells in Graves' hyperthyroidism and ophthalmopathy. From RNA transcripts, TCR beta CDR3 regions were amplified. The study used the HTBI primer set for a first-round RT-PCR of the TCR CDR3. TCRdb ran MiXCR on the multiplex PCR reads and lists one entry per CDR3 protein. Counted here are a few hundred thousand distinct CDR3 sequences, approximately 44% occurring once; the ten biggest clones make up 15% to 20%. The V end was cut by 5 bases, the J end by 2 bases, with 9 bases between. The CDR3 runs to 13 residues. The sample consisted of peripheral blood or thyroid tissue (not recorded which). This clonotype was obtained from an adult woman with Graves' disease, either hyperthyroidism or ophthalmopathy (not recorded which). The chain links TRBV12-3 or TRBV12-4 to TRBJ1-1; D gene unclear. CDR3 nucleotides: TGTGCCAGCAGTATAAGAGATAACACTGAAGCTTTCTTT. This codes for CASSIRDNTEAFF.